One sample yielded the 16 T cell receptor beta chains listed below, sequenced in a study of regulatory T cells in long-lasting Graves disease. The time point is: newly diagnosed GD, antithyroid drugs for less than 3 months. The TCR library was prepared using RNA isolated from PBMCs. For TCR beta, libraries came from iRepertoire HTBI primers and Arm-PCR of CDR3 regions. TCRdb independently ran MiXCR on the multiplex PCR reads; one entry per CDR3 protein. The data hold around 250,000 distinct CDR3 sequences, with approximately 20% observed a single time. This same sample was also taken into another study, of T cells in Graves' hyperthyroidism and ophthalmopathy.

This specimen consisted of peripheral blood mononuclear cells (PBMCs), obtained at new diagnosis, from a patient treated with antithyroid drugs. These receptors were collected from a woman aged 25 to 39 with Graves disease.

This clonotype was observed many times. The chain employs TRBV12-5 and TRBJ1-2, with 10 positions matching TRBD1. This CDR3 spans 19 amino acids. V shed 3 bases, J shed 4 bases, and the junction held 17 bases outside the gene matches. In germline, CDR1 is LGHNT, CDR2 FRNRAP. The CDR3 bases are TGTGCTAGTGGTTTAGGTATCGAGGGTTTGACAGGGGGCTCCTATGGCTACACCTTC. It codes for CASGLGIEGLTGGSYGYTF.

The V call is TRBV3-1, the J call TRBJ2-7, with no clear D. Germline CDR1 reads LGHDT; CDR2 reads YNNKEL (reference sequence). The V gene lost 1 base and the J gene lost 5 bases, with 12 bases spanning the gap. The CDR3 runs to 14 residues. Here the CDR3 DNA reads TGTGCCAGCAGCCAAGTCATTAGCCTAAACGAGCAGTACTTC. Amino acid sequence: CASSQVISLNEQYF.

There are many counts of this clonotype. This chain links TRBV5-1 with TRBJ1-2, with D unclear. Looked up from germline, CDR1 is SGHRS and CDR2 is YFSETQ. The V and J ends lost 1 base and 0 bases respectively, with 10 bases between them. The CDR3 is 15 residues long. In DNA form, the CDR3 reads TGCGCCAGCAGCTTGAGGTACAACCCTAACTATGGCTACACCTTC. It translates to CASSLRYNPNYGYTF.

This clonotype was recorded at least ten times. This chain links TRBV9 with TRBJ2-7; TRBD1 might be the D (5 bases). The germline V and J ends were trimmed by 3 bases and 7 bases, with 17 bases remaining between them. CDR3 length: 14 residues. Germline V gives CDR1 SGDLS, CDR2 YYNGEE. CDR3 amino acids: CASSGLPDMGEQYF. In DNA, the CDR3 is TGTGCCAGCAGCGGGCTTCCGGACATGGGGGAGCAGTACTTC.

As to this clonotype: This may be a read error, as it is one base from a much larger clone. The chain links TRBV6-5 to TRBJ1-1; D possibly corresponds to TRBD1 (6 bases). Germline V gives CDR1 MNHEY, CDR2 SVGAGI. CDR3 length: 15 amino acids. CDR3: CASSYEGGRGTEALF. CDR3 nucleotides: TGTGCCAGCAGTTACGAGGGGGGGAGGGGCACTGAAGCTCTCTTT.

The chain uses TRBV20-1 and TRBJ1-2; tentatively, D is TRBD1 (6 bases). Germline CDR1 is DFQATT and CDR2 is SNEGSKA (reference sequence). V lost 0 bases and J 4 bases, leaving 12 bases between the germline ends. This CDR3 comprises 14 residues. The CDR3: CSARDNRDIYGYTF. CDR3 in DNA: TGCAGTGCTAGAGATAATCGGGACATCTATGGCTACACCTTC.

This clonotype has ten or more counts. The chain employs TRBV2 and TRBJ2-7; D may be TRBD1 (6 bases). Per the germline V gene, CDR1 is SNHLY and CDR2 is FYNNEI. V gave up 6 bases and J gave up 5 bases, with 14 bases separating them. The CDR3 is 13 residues long. The CDR3: CASSVGTIDEQYF. The CDR3 DNA sequence: TGTGCCAGCAGCGTCGGGACAATCGACGAGCAGTACTTC.

A few counts support this clonotype. The chain uses TRBV19 and TRBJ1-1; D is possibly TRBD1 (5 bases). The CDR3 contains 14 residues. V lost 3 bases to trimming and J lost 3 bases, with 11 bases between them. CDR1 and CDR2 from the germline V gene are LNHDA and SQIVND (reference sequence). The chain's CDR3 is CASSIRGRDTEAFF. CDR3 DNA: TGTGCCAGTAGTATTCGCGGCAGGGACACTGAAGCTTTCTTT.

In this sample, this clonotype turned up many times. The chain carries TRBV12-3 or TRBV12-4 and TRBJ2-7, with D maybe TRBD2 (5 bases). The CDR3 covers 14 residues. V lost 0 bases and J 2 bases, leaving 8 bases between the germline ends. The CDR3 nucleotides read TGTGCCAGCAGTTTAGCGGCCGGGACCTACGAGCAGTACTTC. Its protein is CASSLAAGTYEQYF.

The chain links TRBV24-1 to TRBJ1-2; maybe TRBD1 (6 bases). Deletions cut 0 bases from V and 1 base from J, with 14 bases between. This CDR3 spans 17 amino acids. CDR1 KGHDR and CDR2 SFDVKD come from the germline V gene. The CDR3 DNA is TGTGCCACCAGTGATTTGCCCCCGGGGGGGCGTAACTATGGCTACACCTTC. Translation: CATSDLPPGGRNYGYTF.

This clonotype was observed at least ten times. J is TRBJ2-3 and V is TRBV18; D might be TRBD1 (6 bases). Looked up from germline, CDR1 is KGHSH and CDR2 is LQKENI. Trimming removed 1 base at V and 0 bases at J, with 14 bases between. The CDR3 sequence is 17 residues long. CDR3 residues: CASSPLDSSPSTDTQYF. In DNA, the CDR3 is TGTGCCAGCTCACCACTGGACAGCTCACCTAGCACAGATACGCAGTATTTT. Full variable domain (rest looked up from reference TRBV18 and TRBJ2-3): NAGVMQNPRHLVRRRGQEARLRCSPMKGHSHVYWYRQLPEEGLKFMVYLQKENIIDESGMPKERFSAEFPKEGPSILRIQQVVRGDSAAYFCASSPLDSSPSTDTQYFGPGTRLTVL.

A word on this clonotype: Being one base from a much bigger clone, this may be a read error. The CDR3 carries no conserved terminal phenylalanine or tryptophan, so it likely arises from a read error. V and J are TRBV4-2 and TRBJ1-1; D is uncertain. V shed 0 bases and J shed 10 bases, with 9 bases lying between them. Germline assignment: CDR1 LGHNA and CDR2 YNFKEQ. This CDR3 comprises 12 residues. The CDR3 sequence is CASSQEGKGAFL. In DNA form, the CDR3 reads TGTGCCAGCAGCCAAGAAGGAAAGGGAGCTTTCTTA.

This clonotype was counted ten times or more. The rearrangement joins TRBV7-2 to TRBJ1-6; weak D call: TRBD1 (6 bases). Trimming left V 8 bases short and J 4 bases short, with 15 bases between. This CDR3 is built from 15 residues. Per germline, CDR1 SGHTA and CDR2 FQGNSA. The CDR3 DNA is TGTGCCAGCCCCCTGCGGGGGCAGTATAATTCACCCCTCCACTTT. It translates to CASPLRGQYNSPLHF.

This clonotype was detected many times. This chain joins TRBV15 and TRBJ1-3, with 8 positions matching TRBD1. V lost 4 bases to trimming and J lost 4 bases; unmatched junction nucleotides: 3. Germline V gene lookup returns CDR1 LNHNV and CDR2 YYDKDF (reference sequence). The CDR3 is made up of 14 amino acids. CDR3 in DNA: TGTGCCACCAGCAACAGGGGGTCCGGAAACACCATATATTTT. Translated: CATSNRGSGNTIYF.

There are many counts of this clonotype. The J gene is TRBJ1-4, the V gene TRBV15; unclear D gene. The V gene's germline CDR1 is LNHNV and CDR2 YYDKDF (reference sequence). V was shortened by 1 base and J by 7 bases, with 13 bases between the two germline ends. CDR3 length: 15 amino acids. CDR3 nucleotides: TGTGCCACCAGCAGAGGGACCCTGGACGGTGAAAAACTGTTTTTT. This gives the protein CATSRGTLDGEKLFF.

This clonotype was seen repeatedly, ten times or more. CDR3 nucleotides: TGTGCCAGCAGTTACTCGAAATGGGGGTCGGCCCAGCATTTT. Protein sequence: CASSYSKWGSAQHF. The V gene is TRBV6-5, the J gene TRBJ1-5; tentative D call: TRBD1 (5 bases). This CDR3 is built from 14 residues. Germline V CDR1 and CDR2: MNHEY, SVGAGI. Trimming shortened V by 0 bases and J by 11 bases, and 14 bases separated the two germline ends.